These T cell receptor beta chains were read from a single sample in a study of blood T cell repertoires in COVID-19. Method: immunoSEQ multiplex PCR; TCRdb's copy keeps in-frame clones and lacks some. This sample carries 150,000 to 200,000 clones, approximately 84% of them seen once, and the ten largest clones take about 2.7%. The source material was peripheral blood. The receptors were gathered from a human donor with acute or convalescent COVID-19. The donor label of this sample is uncertain. The CDR3 runs from the conserved cysteine through the conserved F or W. The D gene is left open where the match is weak. Part of the rows lack a size; the others show once, few, many or a class for expanded clones.

cdr3_length	v_call	d_call	j_call	clone_size	cdr3_aa	cdr3_nt
15	TRBV29-1	TRBD1	TRBJ2-2	.	CSVRTGGRGTGELFF	TGCAGCGTTCGTACAGGGGGTCGGGGAACCGGGGAGCTGTTTTTT
13	TRBV19	.	TRBJ1-2	.	CASSFTVDYGYTF	TGTGCCAGTAGTTTTACAGTTGACTATGGCTACACCTTC
14	TRBV10-3	.	TRBJ1-5	.	CAISESEQGQPQHF	TGTGCCATCAGTGAGTCGGAACAGGGCCAGCCCCAGCATTTT
16	TRBV18	.	TRBJ1-1	.	CASSPTPPGVNTEAFF	TGTGCCAGCTCACCGACCCCCCCAGGCGTGAACACTGAAGCTTTCTTT
13	TRBV28	.	TRBJ1-1	.	CASSTGGDTEAFF	TGTGCCAGCAGTACTGGAGGGGACACTGAAGCTTTCTTT
17	TRBV5-4	TRBD1	TRBJ1-3	.	CASSSTGTGFYGNTIYF	TGTGCCAGCAGCTCAACCGGGACAGGGTTTTATGGAAACACCATATATTTT
14	TRBV6-6	.	TRBJ2-7	.	CASSYTQRSYEQYF	TGTGCCAGCAGTTACACTCAGCGTTCCTACGAGCAGTACTTC
17	TRBV9	TRBD2	TRBJ2-3	.	CASSVGGLAGLTDTQYF	TGTGCCAGCAGCGTAGGTGGTCTAGCGGGACTCACAGATACGCAGTATTTT
15	TRBV7-3	TRBD1	TRBJ1-1	.	CASSKTGGAFAEAFF	TGTGCCAGCAGCAAGACAGGGGGCGCTTTCGCTGAAGCTTTCTTT
15	TRBV7-2	TRBD2	TRBJ2-1	.	CASSQTSGKGNEQFF	TGTGCCAGCAGCCAGACTAGCGGGAAGGGGAATGAGCAGTTCTTC
17	TRBV5-1	TRBD1	TRBJ2-1	.	CASSEDRGVPSYNEQFF	TGCGCCAGCAGCGAAGACAGGGGGGTTCCCTCCTACAATGAGCAGTTCTTC
14	TRBV28	TRBD1	TRBJ1-4	few	CASSLGQSNEKLFF	TGTGCCAGCAGTTTGGGACAGTCTAATGAAAAACTGTTTTTT
13	TRBV19	TRBD2	TRBJ2-7	once	CAVGKAGDYEQYF	TGTGCCGTGGGAAAAGCGGGGGACTACGAGCAGTACTTC
12	TRBV30	TRBD1	TRBJ2-7	.	CAWTEGQGGGYF	TGTGCCTGGACGGAGGGACAGGGAGGGGGTTACTTC